This TCR beta chain was retrieved from a study of T cell changes during pregnancy in multiple sclerosis. Germline assignment: CDR1 SGHNT and CDR2 YYREEE (reference sequence). V was pared by 0 bases and J by 5 bases, with 3 bases of the junction left unmatched. This CDR3 comprises 16 residues. This table comes from immunoSEQ multiplex PCR, and its TCRdb copy is limited to in-frame clones, with some not included. The sample has under 50,000 clones, about 94% seen once. This receptor was obtained from a female donor with multiple sclerosis, enrolled in a pregnancy study. This specimen consisted of CD8+ T cells from peripheral blood mononuclear cells, obtained in the first trimester of pregnancy. The genes are TRBV5-4 and TRBJ2-2, with 11 bases lining up with TRBD1. CDR3 DNA: TGTGCCAGCAGCTTGGGGGACAGGGGGATGACCGGGGAGCTGTTTTTT. It yields the protein CASSLGDRGMTGELFF.